This T cell receptor beta chain came from a study of blood T cell repertoires in COVID-19. Across the study: COVID-19 samples collected from the United States, Italy and Spain covered acute and convalescent phases.

CDR1 and CDR2 from the germline V gene are KGHSH and LQKENI. Germline trimming cut 6 bases from V and 0 bases from J; bases unmatched to any gene: 7. CDR3 size: 16 residues. Per the authors' pipeline: Reference gene primer amplification in the assay estimated nucleated cell counts. Sequencing used immunoSEQ multiplex PCR; TCRdb keeps in-frame clones, though not all of them. That table supplies the V and J calls and clone size; D and trimming were determined from the DNA. The profile covers 65,000 to 90,000 clones, with around 86% appearing a single time and approximately 10% taken by the ten largest.

Sequences were obtained from peripheral blood. The J gene is TRBJ2-7, the V gene TRBV18, with 11 bases matching TRBD2. The sequence was obtained from a woman aged 18-29 years with acute or convalescent COVID-19. The CDR3 nucleotides are TGTGCCAGCTCGTCCGGGCTAGCGGGAGGCTCCTACGAGCAGTACTTC. Translating it yields CASSSGLAGGSYEQYF.